Presented here are 10 T cell receptor beta chains from one specimen sequenced in a study of blood T cell repertoires in COVID-19 (dated by TCRdb to about 2020). The protocol used for the library was the immunoSEQ multiplex PCR assay. TCRdb provides this immuneACCESS table in a form limited to in-frame rearrangements. Some clones are lacking; in checked studies, under half of them reflect an unresolved V gene, and why the rest are absent is not known. The sample table records some 250,000 clones; more than 85% of these occur just once. About 7.6% of the sample is held by the ten biggest clonotypes. The source material was peripheral blood. These receptors were collected from a woman in her seventies with active or convalescent COVID-19.

This chain links TRBV5-1 with TRBJ2-3; possible D gene TRBD2, 5 bases. This CDR3 region has 16 residues. The germline V and J ends were trimmed by 0 bases and 4 bases, with 15 bases remaining between them. Germline lookup yields CDR1 SGHRS and CDR2 YFSETQ. As DNA, the CDR3 is TGCGCCAGCAGCTTGGTTGGAGCGGTGTCAGCAGATACGCAGTATTTT. It translates to CASSLVGAVSADTQYF.

This CDR3 is CSASSGNTIYF. CDR3 DNA: TGCAGTGCGAGCTCTGGAAACACCATATATTTT. The rearrangement joins TRBV20-1 to TRBJ1-3; no definite D call. The germline gives CDR1 DFQATT, CDR2 SNEGSKA (reference sequence). The CDR3 spans 11 residues. Trimming pared 6 bases from V and 0 bases from J, leaving 3 bases between.

This chain joins TRBV19 and TRBJ1-2; 7 bases match TRBD1. Looked up from germline, CDR1 is LNHDA and CDR2 is SQIVND (reference sequence). V was clipped by 3 bases and J by 4 bases; unmatched bases: 5. The CDR3 sequence is 14 residues long. The CDR3 DNA sequence: TGTGCCAGTAGTATGAAGACAGGGACCTATGGCTACACCTTC. It yields the protein CASSMKTGTYGYTF. The whole variable domain, remainder taken from reference TRBV19 and TRBJ1-2, is DGGITQSPKYLFRKEGQNVTLSCEQNLNHDAMYWYRQDPGQGLRLIYYSQIVNDFQKGDIAEGYSVSREKKESFPLTVTSAQKNPTAFYLCASSMKTGTYGYTFGSGTRLTVV.

CDR3 protein: CASSPAGGRDYGYTF. CDR3 in DNA: TGTGCCAGTAGCCCGGCGGGGGGCAGGGACTATGGCTACACCTTC. The gene calls are TRBV6-4 and TRBJ1-2, with a possible D match to TRBD1 (6 bases). Germline V CDR1 and CDR2: MRHNA, SNTAGT. The CDR3 spans 15 residues. V lost 9 bases and J lost 3, with 20 bases in between.

This clone was detected once. The genes are TRBV18 and TRBJ2-7, with D maybe TRBD2 (6 bases). The CDR3 is 16 amino acids. Germline V lookup: CDR1 KGHSH, CDR2 LQKENI. Trimming removed 3 bases at V and 4 bases at J, with 19 bases between. The CDR3 DNA reads TGTGCCAGCTCACCGTTGGTACGGGGGACGACTTACGAGCAGTACTTC. This encodes CASSPLVRGTTYEQYF.

This clone was detected only once. The V call is TRBV15, the J call TRBJ1-1, with D unclear. Trimming removed 1 base at V and 4 bases at J, with 7 bases between. In germline, CDR1 is LNHNV, CDR2 YYDKDF (reference sequence). This CDR3 is 13 amino acids long. The CDR3 DNA sequence: TGTGCCACCAGCAGAGGACGGGGCACTGAAGCTTTCTTT. The encoded protein is CATSRGRGTEAFF.

This chain joins TRBV15 and TRBJ1-2, with 11 bases lining up with TRBD1. Losses at the gene ends were 5 bases for V and 4 bases for J; bases not matched to a gene: 18. Germline CDR1 and CDR2: LNHNV and YYDKDF (reference sequence). The CDR3 has 19 amino acids. CDR3 sequence reads: CATSFYGPGQGGKGYGYTF. The DNA for the CDR3 is TGTGCCACCAGCTTCTACGGCCCGGGACAGGGGGGGAAGGGCTATGGCTACACCTTC.

V is TRBV9 and J is TRBJ1-1, with D possibly matching TRBD1 (5 bases). Germline V CDR1 and CDR2: SGDLS, YYNGEE. V was cut by 1 base and J by 3 bases, with 10 bases left in between. The CDR3 runs to 14 residues. The CDR3 is CASSVSGGDTEAFF. CDR3 bases: TGTGCCAGCAGCGTAAGTGGGGGGGACACTGAAGCTTTCTTT.

This rearrangement joins TRBV7-2 to TRBJ2-4, with 13 bases fitting TRBD2. CDR1 is SGHTA, CDR2 FQGNSA, per germline. This CDR3 is built from 15 residues. J was trimmed by 6 bases and V by 3 bases; bases with no gene match: 2. The CDR3: CASSFRTSGRNIQYF. The DNA for the CDR3 is TGTGCCAGCAGCTTTCGGACTAGCGGGAGAAACATTCAGTACTTC.

The V and J genes are TRBV27 and TRBJ1-1; D is unclear. The CDR3 spans 13 residues. The V gene lost 8 bases and the J gene lost 3 bases, with 13 bases spanning the gap. From germline, CDR1 is MNHEY and CDR2 SMNVEV (reference sequence). The CDR3 spells CASSLWRDTEAFF. For the CDR3, the DNA is TGTGCCAGCTCCCTATGGAGGGACACTGAAGCTTTCTTT.